This TCR beta chain was recorded in a study of CD8 T cells in Susac syndrome (dated by TCRdb to the late 2010s). Background on the whole study: Of the Susac syndrome patients who were sequenced, eight or nine were in clinical remission while more than five had clinically active disease. At the time of blood withdrawal, Susac syndrome patients were either therapy-naive, taking corticosteroids (with some also receiving IVIg), or on IVIg alone. The study used repertoire sequencing to test whether antigen drove CD8+ T cell activation and differentiation in Susac syndrome. Study-wide findings and limitations: In the CD4+ T cell repertoire of Susac syndrome patients, clonal expansion was not detected. The number of individuals in the TCR sequencing and HLA analysis was acknowledged as relatively small.

CDR1 SGHVS and CDR2 FNYEAQ were looked up in the germline V gene. The CDR3 contains 19 residues, cysteine and phenylalanine counted. Only the CDR3 portion is preserved as DNA: 57 bases, with reading frame beginning at the first base. V loses 5 bases, J loses 0 bases, and the germline ends lie 20 bases apart. RNA was extracted with the RNeasy kit and roughly 0.45 to 1 ug was reverse transcribed using random hexamers. TCR beta CDR3 regions were amplified with the immunoSEQ multiplex PCR assay covering 54 Vbeta and 13 Jbeta segments. PCR amplification bias was corrected using a synthetic template baseline for primer optimization and computational correction. Per the original workflow: Reads were annotated to V, D and J genes according to IMGT and were analyzed with immunoSEQ Analyzer, with only productive sequences retained. Clonality was computed as one minus Shannon entropy normalized by log2 of the number of productive unique sequences. For each patient and control, public and private clones were evaluated among the 100 most prevalent clones. Clones were defined as Susac-specific when absent from the healthy and MS cohorts, from about 970 published viral clones and from other ImmuneACCESS disease sequences. TCRdb reran the public reads through fastp at Q25 and MiXCR, keeping productive beta chains. Identical CDR3 proteins give one entry, which carries the most common genes and DNA. The V and J calls follow TCRdb's processing rather than the paper's. The sample profile shows 80,000 or so distinct CDR3 sequences; 93% of them were found once. Clones ranked in the top ten supply around 0.57% of the sample.

A remark on this clonotype: Its antigen is unknown. Base qualities were left out, and no much larger clone turns up one base away.

Peripheral blood CD8+ and CD4+ T cells from healthy donors, Susac syndrome patients and multiple sclerosis patients were profiled using high-throughput TCR beta sequencing. The Susac syndrome patients fulfilled recently defined diagnostic criteria for either definite or probable disease. Bulk CD8+ and CD4+ T cells were purified by magnetic negative isolation, whereas CD8+ TEMRA cells were enriched by FACS. Blood was drawn into EDTA tubes, processed within 24 hours, and PBMCs were isolated by density gradient centrifugation. PBMCs intended for TCR sequencing were cryopreserved in liquid nitrogen and were subsequently thawed in a 37 degrees C water bath. The sorted or isolated CD4+, CD8+ and CD8+ TEMRA cells reached a purity of at least 90%.

The clonotype originates from a human donor with Susac syndrome. The sample taken for sequencing was CD4+ T cells from PBMCs. The chain was built from TRBV7-6 and TRBJ2-6, with TRBD2 tentatively as D gene (6 bases match). The sequenced DNA is TGTGCCAGCAGCCCTTGGGGGACTGTTTTGAGCTCTGGGGCCAACGTCCTGACTTTC. Its coded protein is CASSPWGTVLSSGANVLTF.